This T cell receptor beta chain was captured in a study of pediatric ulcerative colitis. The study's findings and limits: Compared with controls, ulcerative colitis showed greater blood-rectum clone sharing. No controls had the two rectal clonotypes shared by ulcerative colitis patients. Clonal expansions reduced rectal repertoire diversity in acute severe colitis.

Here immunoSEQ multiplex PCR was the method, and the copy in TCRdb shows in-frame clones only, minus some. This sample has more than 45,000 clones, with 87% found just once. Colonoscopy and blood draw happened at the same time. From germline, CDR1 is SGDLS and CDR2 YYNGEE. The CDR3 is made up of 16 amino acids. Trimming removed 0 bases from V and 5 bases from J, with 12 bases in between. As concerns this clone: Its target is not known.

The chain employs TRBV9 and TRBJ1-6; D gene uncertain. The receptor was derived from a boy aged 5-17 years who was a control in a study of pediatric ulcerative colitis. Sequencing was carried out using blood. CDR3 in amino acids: CASSVAPGIDNSPLHF. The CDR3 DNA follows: TGTGCCAGCAGCGTAGCCCCCGGGATTGATAATTCACCCCTCCACTTT.